Listed below are T cell receptor beta chains from one sample, sequenced in a study of blood T cells in healthy people across ages. MiXCR, run by TCRdb on the 5' RACE reads, gives a single entry per CDR3 protein. The data show hundreds of thousands of distinct CDR3 sequences, around 40% seen once. The sequencing input was blood. The receptors derive from an older woman in good health. Both conserved end residues are part of each CDR3. D genes are given only for firm matches. Rows may omit the clone size; those that give it use once, few, many or a size class.

>TRBV5-1|.|.|TRBJ2-7
TGCGCCAGCAGCTTGGATTCTAGCTCCTACGAGCAGTACTTC
CASSLDSSSYEQYF
>TRBV24-1|.|TRBD1|TRBJ2-1
TGTGCCACCAGTGACCCAAAACAGGGGATCGCCTACAATGAGCAGTTCTTC
CATSDPKQGIAYNEQFF
>TRBV4-1|.|TRBD1|TRBJ1-2
TGCGCCAGCAGCCAAGATCGCAACTTACGTAACAGGGGAAAGTCTAACTATGGCTACACCTTC
CASSQDRNLRNRGKSNYGYTF
>TRBV3-1|.|TRBD1|TRBJ1-1
TGTGCCAGCAGAGAAACAGGGACAGGGGGCAAGATCACTGAAGCTTTCTTT
CASRETGTGGKITEAFF
>TRBV12-3/TRBV12-4|few|.|TRBJ2-7
TGTGCCAGCGCCGACGTGGGTTCCTACGAGCAGTACTTC
CASADVGSYEQYF
>TRBV27|few|.|TRBJ1-3
TGTGCCAGCAGTTGGGACGGTTCCGTCTCTGGAAACACCATATATTTT
CASSWDGSVSGNTIYF
>TRBV20-1|once|.|TRBJ1-1
TGCAGTGCCGGAGCCGGGCAGCCTGACGCTGAAGCTTTCTTT
CSAGAGQPDAEAFF
>TRBV9|.|TRBD1|TRBJ2-7
TGTGCCTGCAGCCCCTCACCAACAGGGGTGCCTCACGAGCAGTACTTC
CACSPSPTGVPHEQYF
>TRBV20-1|once|.|TRBJ2-3
TGCAGTGCTAGCCTAAGGACAGATACGCAGTATTTT
CSASLRTDTQYF
>TRBV29-1|.|TRBD1|TRBJ1-2
TGCAGCGGCAGACAGGGGGCTAACTATGGCTACACCTTC
CSGRQGANYGYTF
>TRBV5-1|.|.|TRBJ1-2
TGCGCCAGCAGCTCACAGGAGGGCGGTTATGGCTACACCTTC
CASSSQEGGYGYTF
>TRBV30|.|.|TRBJ2-1
TGTGCCTGGGGTGTAACCGGACAGAACAATGAGCAGTTCTTC
CAWGVTGQNNEQFF
>TRBV7-6|.|TRBD2|TRBJ2-3
TGTGCCAGCAGCGGGACTACGGGCACGCAGTATTTT
CASSGTTGTQYF
>TRBV24-1|few|.|TRBJ2-2
TGTGCCACCAGTGATGGGGCGAACACCGGGGAGCTGTTTTTT
CATSDGANTGELFF
>TRBV5-1|.|.|TRBJ2-6
TGCGCCAGCAGCTTATCGGGCCGGCCTTCTGGGGCCAACGTCCTGACTTTC
CASSLSGRPSGANVLTF
>TRBV5-1|.|TRBD1|TRBJ1-1
TGCGCCAGCAGCCCGGACAGGGGTTTGGTCACTGAAGCTTTCTTT
CASSPDRGLVTEAFF
>TRBV20-1|once|.|TRBJ2-1
TGCAGTGAGTTTACTATCAGGGCTCAAGAGACCCAGTTCTTC
CSEFTIRAQETQFF
>TRBV6-2/TRBV6-3|.|.|TRBJ2-5
TGTGCCAGCAGTTTGACAGGAGACTACCAAGAGACCCAGTACTTC
CASSLTGDYQETQYF
>TRBV2|.|TRBD2|TRBJ2-2
TGTGCCAGCAGAGGACTAGCGGGAGACGGGGAGCTGTTTTTT
CASRGLAGDGELFF
>TRBV7-2|few|.|TRBJ2-7
TGTGCCAGCAGCCGGACTTGGGGAGCCTACGAGCAGTACTTC
CASSRTWGAYEQYF
>TRBV7-2|.|.|TRBJ2-7
TGTGCCAGCAGCCAGTCTAGGCCCTACGAGCAGTACTTC
CASSQSRPYEQYF
>TRBV20-1|few|TRBD2|TRBJ2-5
TGCAGTGCTAGGATAATGTCGGGCCAGCGGGGGAACCAAGAGACCCAGTACTTC
CSARIMSGQRGNQETQYF
>TRBV4-3|.|.|TRBJ2-1
TGCGCCAGCAGCCAAGAAGCAACGGACTGGAATGAGCAGTTCTTC
CASSQEATDWNEQFF
>TRBV12-3/TRBV12-4|.|.|TRBJ2-7
TGTGCCAGCAGTTCACAAAATGCGCAGTTAGAGTACTTC
CASSSQNAQLEYF
>TRBV13|few|TRBD1|TRBJ1-2
TGTGCCAGCAGCAGAGGACAGGGTTCGGGCTACACCTTC
CASSRGQGSGYTF
>TRBV2|.|TRBD1|TRBJ1-6
TGTGCCGGCCGGGACAGGGTCAATTCACCCCTCCACTTT
CAGRDRVNSPLHF
>TRBV20-1|once|.|TRBJ2-1
TGCAGTGTGTCGGGACGGGTCGATGAGCAGTTCTTC
CSVSGRVDEQFF
>TRBV7-9|.|TRBD2|TRBJ2-3
TGTGCCAGCAGCTTAGATTTGGCTAGCGGGATGGGAGATACGCAGTATTTT
CASSLDLASGMGDTQYF
>TRBV12-3/TRBV12-4|.|.|TRBJ2-2
TGTGCCAGCAGTCCCCGTAGGTTAGCCAGGAACACCGGGGAGCTGTTTTTT
CASSPRRLARNTGELFF
>TRBV28|few|TRBD1|TRBJ2-5
TGTGCCAGCAGTCCCGGACAGGGGGATATTGGGACCCAGTACTTC
CASSPGQGDIGTQYF
>TRBV25-1|.|TRBD2|TRBJ2-5
TGTGCCAGCAGTGAATGGGGGAGGGGAGAGACCCAGTACTTC
CASSEWGRGETQYF
>TRBV20-1|.|.|TRBJ2-3
TGCAGTGCTAGAGATCTCCTGCAGCCAAACACAGATACGCAGTATTTT
CSARDLLQPNTDTQYF
>TRBV5-1|.|.|TRBJ2-5
TGCGCCAGCAGCGCCCCCCCGGACTCGGGCCAAGAGACCCAGTACTTC
CASSAPPDSGQETQYF
>TRBV5-1|many|TRBD2|TRBJ2-1
TGCGCCAGCAGCGACCGGACTAGCGGGGGATCTAATGAGCAGTTCTTC
CASSDRTSGGSNEQFF
>TRBV20-1|.|TRBD1|TRBJ1-3
TGCAGTGCTAGAAATAGACAGGGAGCGGGAAACACCATATATTTT
CSARNRQGAGNTIYF
>TRBV28|.|TRBD2|TRBJ2-5
TGTGCCAGCGGCGGGGGGAGAATGGAGACCCAGTACTTC
CASGGGRMETQYF
>TRBV6-6|many|.|TRBJ2-5
TGTGCCAGCAGAGGGGGGGGGCCGCAAGAGACCCAGTACTTC
CASRGGGPQETQYF
>TRBV5-1|few|.|TRBJ2-5
TGCGCCAGCAGCTTGGCAGGGGTCGGGGTTGGAGAGACCCAGTACTTC
CASSLAGVGVGETQYF
>TRBV11-2|once|.|TRBJ2-1
TGTGCCAGCAGCCCGGGGGCGGGCGAGCAGTTCTTC
CASSPGAGEQFF
>TRBV15|.|.|TRBJ1-6
TGTGCCACCAGCAGACCCGAGACAAGTTCACCCCTCCACTTT
CATSRPETSSPLHF
>TRBV5-1|.|.|TRBJ2-1
TGCGCCAGCAGCCTAGGACAGGGAGGGTATGAGCAGTTCTTC
CASSLGQGGYEQFF
>TRBV20-1|few|.|TRBJ2-1
TGCAGTGCTCGATCCAGCGCGAGATTATACAATGAGCAGTTCTTC
CSARSSARLYNEQFF
>TRBV5-1|.|TRBD2|TRBJ2-1
TGCGCCAGCAGCTTGGGGGCTAGCGGGGGGCGCAATGAGCAGTTCTTC
CASSLGASGGRNEQFF
>TRBV10-3|.|.|TRBJ1-6
TGTGCCATCAGTGAAGGATCAGAATATAATTCACCCCTCCACTTT
CAISEGSEYNSPLHF
>TRBV5-1|.|TRBD2|TRBJ2-1
TGCGCCAGCAGCTTGGTTCCGGGACTAGGGACCAACAATGAGCAGTTCTTC
CASSLVPGLGTNNEQFF
>TRBV6-1|many|TRBD1|TRBJ2-1
TGTGCCAGCAGTACTGGGACAGGGCTGAATGAGCAGTTCTTC
CASSTGTGLNEQFF
>TRBV6-5|few|TRBD1|TRBJ1-4
TGTGCCAGCAGTTACTATCCGGGACAGGGTAGTCTGCGGAATGAAAAACTGTTTTTT
CASSYYPGQGSLRNEKLFF
>TRBV29-1|.|.|TRBJ2-5
TGCAGCGTTGAATGGGCAGTCGGAGAGACCCAGTACTTC
CSVEWAVGETQYF
>TRBV7-2|.|.|TRBJ2-5
TGTGCCAGCGGCTCTAGTAAGGAAGAGACCCAGTACTTC
CASGSSKEETQYF
>TRBV5-1|.|TRBD1|TRBJ2-5
TGCGCCAGCAGCTTACTCCGGGACAGCCTATACAATGAGCAGTACTTC
CASSLLRDSLYNEQYF
>TRBV7-6|.|.|TRBJ1-5
TGTGCCAGCGCGGGAGGGAATAGCAATCAGCCCCAGCATTTT
CASAGGNSNQPQHF
>TRBV15|many|.|TRBJ2-3
TGTGCCACCAGCCTTCCCGGGATCACAGATACGCAGTATTTT
CATSLPGITDTQYF
>TRBV19|many|TRBD2|TRBJ2-3
TGTGCCAGTAGTATAAGCGGGAGCGCGGATACGCAGTATTTT
CASSISGSADTQYF
>TRBV28|.|.|TRBJ1-6
TGTGCCAGCACTTTAGGAGGGCCCCTCCACTTT
CASTLGGPLHF
>TRBV7-2|.|.|TRBJ2-7
TGTGCCAGCAGCTCTAACACATTCTACGAGCAGTACTTC
CASSSNTFYEQYF
>TRBV6-1|few|.|TRBJ2-5
TGTGCCAGCAGTGAAAATAGGCTAGCGTGGGGAGAGACCCAGTACTTC
CASSENRLAWGETQYF
>TRBV5-1|few|TRBD1|TRBJ1-6
TGCGCCAGCAGCTTGGATGGGCTACAGGGGATTTCACCCCTCCACTTT
CASSLDGLQGISPLHF
>TRBV2|.|TRBD1|TRBJ1-1
TGTGCCAGCAGAGAGAGACAGGGTGGTAACACTGAAGCTTTCTTT
CASRERQGGNTEAFF
>TRBV5-1|few|TRBD2|TRBJ2-7
TGCGCCAGCACTCGCGGGACTAGCGGTTACGAGCAGTACTTC
CASTRGTSGYEQYF